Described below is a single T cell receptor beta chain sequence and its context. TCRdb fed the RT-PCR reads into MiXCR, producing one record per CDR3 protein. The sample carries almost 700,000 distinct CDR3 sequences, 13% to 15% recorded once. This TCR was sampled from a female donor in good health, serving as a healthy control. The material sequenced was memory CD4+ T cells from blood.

DNA for the CDR3: TGTGCCAGCAGCCAAGCCTCGGGGGCTGGGGGAAAACTGTTTTTT. Protein sequence: CASSQASGAGGKLFF. The chain has TRBV3-1 and TRBJ1-4, with TRBD1 as a possible D gene (6 bases). The CDR3 extends over 15 amino acids. The germline V gene encodes CDR1 LGHDT and CDR2 YNNKEL (reference sequence). V lost 1 base, J lost 10 bases, and 16 bases lay in between.